This record concerns one T cell receptor beta chain sequence. The antigen remains unidentified. UMIs and sample barcodes were carried by the TCR alpha and TCR beta cDNA libraries that 5'RACE produced using constant-segment primers. In TCRdb, the 5' RACE reads were re-called with MiXCR into one record per CDR3 protein. In the table there are some 290,000 distinct CDR3 sequences, roughly 16% of which are singletons. V was clipped by 3 bases and J by 4 bases, with 18 bases between them. The CDR3 consists of 16 residues. Looked up from germline, CDR1 is MGHRA and CDR2 is YSYEKL. The data derive from a study of T-cell memory formation after mild COVID-19. Study-level information: Across donors, TCR clusters were largely donor specific.

Study-wide points: A subset of responding clones appeared in pre-infection memory, suggesting cross-reactive memory joined. CD4+ contracting clones were mainly CM and EM; CD8+ ones, EMRA.

The chain couples TRBV4-1 to TRBJ1-2, with D maybe TRBD1 (5 bases). This TCR was recovered from a man in his late teens or twenties who had mild COVID-19 (a few samples of this study predate the infection). Cell type and time point are not known. The sequencing sample was made of PBMCs or a T cell subset sorted from them (not recorded which). As DNA, the CDR3 is TGCGCCAGCAGCCAGGGCCGGGGGACGGCGGTCTATGGCTACACCTTC. Its protein is CASSQGRGTAVYGYTF.